The sequence of this T cell receptor beta chain was determined in a study of beta chain features in type 1 diabetes. Study context: There were approximately 100,000,000 sorted cells examined across all samples.

Overall study findings and caveats: Short templates might get an advantage during PCR, and this would be equal in patients and controls. Sequencing of cDNA might inflate the share of cells that strongly express TCR.

The investigators reverse transcribed all of the isolated RNA, so they sequenced expressed TCRB transcripts. Libraries were prepared by immunoSEQ multiplex PCR; TCRdb keeps only in-frame clonotypes and omits some of them. Found here are approximately 150,000 clones, under 11% of them singletons; the top ten hold around 1.4%. The authors obtained over 98% purity in all sorted populations. Details on this clone: Its antigen remains unknown.

Deletions cut 9 bases from V and 3 bases from J, with 14 bases between. Germline loops: CDR1 KGHSH, CDR2 LQKENI. The CDR3 consists of 14 residues. The chain is built from TRBV18 and TRBJ2-2; possibly TRBD1 for D (6 bases). The source is a man aged 18-30 years in good health. Sequenced input: naive CD4+ T cells from blood. CDR3 DNA: TGTGCCAGTAAACAGGGTTTCGACACCGGGGAGCTGTTTTTT. The encoded protein is CASKQGFDTGELFF.